The 24 T cell receptor beta chains reported below all come from one sample, sequenced in a study of vaccination and CD4 T cells after COVID-19. These TCRs' antigens remain unknown. Treatment of the sample: 10-day PBMC culture with coronavirus spike peptide pools or control peptides (ViraFEST assay). Sequencing of DNA taken from cultured CD4+ T cells relied on the Oncomine TCR Beta short-read assay. Using its own MiXCR run on the PCR reads, TCRdb lists one record per CDR3 protein. The data contain tens of thousands of distinct CDR3 sequences, around two fifths of them singletons. Material: CD4+ T cells from blood, cultured in vitro, obtained before SARS-CoV-2 vaccination. The source of these receptors is a human donor who received a COVID-19 vaccine.

This clonotype was counted a few times. The chain is built from TRBV7-8 and TRBJ2-5; 7 positions match TRBD1. V gave up 5 bases and J gave up 4 bases; unmatched junction bases: 16. The CDR3 runs 17 residues. Germline V gene data show CDR1 as SGHVS and CDR2 as FQNEAQ. This chain's CDR3 is CASSGTKGAVYGETQYF. The CDR3 DNA reads TGTGCCAGCAGCGGGACGAAGGGGGCGGTTTATGGAGAGACCCAGTACTTC.

This clonotype has just a few counts. V and J are TRBV7-3 and TRBJ2-7; TRBD1 is a possible D gene (7 bases). There are 13 residues in the CDR3. V lost 3 bases and J lost 6, with 12 bases in between. Germline assignment: CDR1 SGHTA and CDR2 FQGTGA. The CDR3 here is CASSFQGGAEQYF. DNA of the CDR3: TGTGCCAGCAGCTTCCAGGGGGGAGCCGAGCAGTACTTC.

This clonotype was counted only a few times. The gene calls are TRBV6-4 and TRBJ2-1, with D maybe TRBD2 (6 bases). Trimming removed 4 bases from V and 6 bases from J, with 16 bases in between. Germline values: CDR1 MRHNA, CDR2 SNTAGT. The CDR3 length is 15 residues. CDR3 DNA: TGTGCCAGCAGTGTGTCGCGGAACGGGGGCAATGAGCAGTTCTTC. This translates into CASSVSRNGGNEQFF.

CDR3 protein: CSAGGGTDTQYF. In DNA, the CDR3 is TGCAGTGCGGGCGGGGGCACAGATACGCAGTATTTT. The V and J genes are TRBV20-1 and TRBJ2-3; D is perhaps TRBD2 (6 bases). The ends were cut back, 6 bases at V and 1 base at J, with 8 bases in the middle. CDR1 is DFQATT, CDR2 SNEGSKA, per germline (reference sequence). CDR3 length: 12 residues.

This chain links TRBV5-4 with TRBJ2-1; TRBD1 agrees at 10 bases. Losses at the gene ends were 0 bases for V and 4 bases for J; bases not matched to a gene: 1. The CDR3 consists of 15 residues. Germline lookup yields CDR1 SGHNT and CDR2 YYREEE (reference sequence). The CDR3 is CASSLGQGAYNEQFF. CDR3 DNA: TGTGCCAGCAGCTTGGGACAGGGGGCGTACAATGAGCAGTTCTTC.

This clonotype was recorded a few times. This chain joins TRBV27 and TRBJ2-3; no definite D call. CDR1 is MNHEY and CDR2 is SMNVEV in the germline V gene (reference sequence). This CDR3 has 12 amino acids. V was clipped by 6 bases and J by 1 base, with 5 bases between them. The CDR3 is CASRGGTDTQYF. The CDR3 DNA reads TGTGCCAGCAGAGGAGGCACAGATACGCAGTATTTT.

This clonotype showed up just a few times. The chain couples TRBV11-3 to TRBJ1-6, with D uncertain. The CDR3 sequence is 14 residues long. Germline CDR1 and CDR2: SGHNT and YENEEA. Trimming took off 4 bases at V and 6 bases at J, with 10 bases between the two ends. The DNA of the CDR3 is TGTGCCAGCAGCTACCGGATTGTTAATTCACCCCTCCACTTT. It is translated as CASSYRIVNSPLHF.

The genes are TRBV25-1 and TRBJ2-7; D tentatively fits TRBD1 or TRBD2 (5 bases each). Trimming removed 4 bases at V and 7 bases at J, with 11 bases between. The CDR3 sequence is 12 residues long. Germline-derived CDR1 and CDR2 are MGHDK and SYGVNS. In nucleotides, the CDR3 is TGTGCCAGCAGTGCTCACGAGGGGGAGCAGTACTTC. Its protein product is CASSAHEGEQYF.

This clonotype came up once. DNA of the CDR3: TGTGCCATCAGTGAGCTCAGGGGAAACACCATATATTTT. This encodes CAISELRGNTIYF. The chain uses TRBV10-3 and TRBJ1-3; no definite D call. Germline V gene data show CDR1 as ENHRY and CDR2 as SYGVKD. Trimming stripped 2 bases from V and 4 bases from J, with 6 bases between. This CDR3 is built from 13 residues.

The chain combines TRBV28 with TRBJ2-5, with 10 bases that match TRBD2. This CDR3 is 15 amino acids long. Germline loops: CDR1 MDHEN, CDR2 SYDVKM. With 4 bases clipped from V and 2 bases from J, the junction kept 4 bases outside the gene matches. CDR3 loop: CASSSFSGGQETQYF. In DNA form, the CDR3 reads TGTGCCAGCAGTTCTTTTAGCGGGGGGCAAGAGACCCAGTACTTC.

V and J are TRBV4-1 and TRBJ1-5; D is ambiguous. The germline gives CDR1 MGHRA, CDR2 YSYEKL. CDR3 length: 13 residues. V was shortened by 1 base and J by 0 bases, with 1 base between the two germline ends. The CDR3 sequence is CASSQVSNQPQHF. The CDR3 nucleotides read TGCGCCAGCAGCCAAGTTAGCAATCAGCCCCAGCATTTT.

V is TRBV20-1 and J is TRBJ2-5, with D unresolved. Germline CDR1 and CDR2: DFQATT and SNEGSKA (reference sequence). V lost 7 bases to trimming and J lost 2 bases, with 8 bases between them. This CDR3 region has 11 residues. CDR3 in amino acids: CSGGVQETQYF. CDR3 sequence (DNA): TGCAGTGGAGGAGTACAAGAGACCCAGTACTTC.

V usage is TRBV5-1 and J usage is TRBJ2-2; D might be TRBD1 or TRBD2, each matching 6 bases. The CDR3 runs to 15 residues. Germline values: CDR1 SGHRS, CDR2 YFSETQ. Trimming shortened V by 0 bases and J by 4 bases, and 10 bases separated the two germline ends. The CDR3 nucleotides read TGCGCCAGCAGCTTGGCAACGGGGGCCACCGGGGAGCTGTTTTTT. Protein sequence: CASSLATGATGELFF. The whole variable domain, filled in from reference TRBV5-1 and TRBJ2-2, reads KAGVTQTPRYLIKTRGQQVTLSCSPISGHRSVSWYQQTPGQGLQFLFEYFSETQRNKGNFPGRFSGRQFSNSRSEMNVSTLELGDSALYLCASSLATGATGELFFGEGSRLTVL.

This clonotype was recorded a few times. The chain joins TRBV20-1 to TRBJ2-1; the match to TRBD1 covers 8 bases. Trimming took 3 bases from V and 6 from J; bases not matched to a gene: 10. The CDR3 consists of 15 residues. The germline V gene has CDR1 DFQATT and CDR2 SNEGSKA (reference sequence). Written as DNA, the CDR3 is TGCAGTGCTAGTCTAGGACAGGGCCTAGGCAATGAGCAGTTCTTC. Residues: CSASLGQGLGNEQFF.

The chain combines TRBV5-1 with TRBJ1-3; 9 positions match TRBD1. The CDR3 runs to 15 residues. The V gene end was trimmed by 3 bases and the J gene end by 4 bases; junction bases not matched to a gene: 5. The germline gives CDR1 SGHRS, CDR2 YFSETQ. CDR3 coding DNA: TGCGCCAGCAGCTCCGGGACAGGGATAGGAAACACCATATATTTT. Amino acids: CASSSGTGIGNTIYF.

This clonotype was recorded a few times. The chain couples TRBV30 to TRBJ2-2; D possibly corresponds to TRBD2 (5 bases). Per the germline V gene, CDR1 is GTSNPN and CDR2 is SVGIG (reference sequence). This CDR3 spans 12 amino acids. Trimming stripped 3 bases from V and 4 bases from J, with 6 bases between. The CDR3 region has the DNA TGTGCCTGGAGGGGAGCCACCGGGGAGCTGTTTTTT. As protein: CAWRGATGELFF.

The V and J genes are TRBV7-2 and TRBJ2-3; D remains unclear. Trimming took off 6 bases at V and 0 bases at J, with 10 bases between the two ends. CDR1 is SGHTA, CDR2 FQGNSA, per germline. The length of the CDR3 is 14 residues. CDR3 in amino acids: CASRRLSSTDTQYF. CDR3 coding DNA: TGTGCCAGCAGACGACTGAGTAGCACAGATACGCAGTATTTT.

The V gene is TRBV27, the J gene TRBJ1-1; no clear D gene. Germline V gene data show CDR1 as MNHEY and CDR2 as SMNVEV (reference sequence). Trimming removed 6 bases at V and 0 bases at J, with 20 bases between. The CDR3 runs to 17 residues. The CDR3 DNA is TGTGCCAGCAGCCCTACCTTCTTTGGCAGGCTGAACACTGAAGCTTTCTTT. It translates to CASSPTFFGRLNTEAFF.

This clonotype was detected once. The V and J genes are TRBV18 and TRBJ1-2, with D tentatively TRBD1 (5 bases). The CDR3 contains 16 residues. CDR1 and CDR2 (germline): KGHSH, LQKENI. Trimming removed 6 bases at V and 7 bases at J, with 24 bases between. CDR3 protein: CASSRVTGARGSGYTF. DNA for the CDR3: TGTGCCAGCTCGCGGGTAACCGGGGCTCGAGGCTCTGGCTACACCTTC.

This clonotype was detected only a few times. V is TRBV12-3 or TRBV12-4 and J is TRBJ2-5, with TRBD1 matching 10 bases. This CDR3 has 14 amino acids. The junction had 1 base not matched to a gene; V was cut back by 1 base and J by 5 bases. The CDR3 DNA sequence: TGTGCCAGCAGTTTAGGGACAGGGGGGGAGACCCAGTACTTC. This codes for CASSLGTGGETQYF.

This clonotype was seen a few times. J is TRBJ1-1 and V is TRBV11-3; no clear D. The CDR3 length is 15 residues. Germline CDR1 reads SGHNT; CDR2 reads YENEEA. V gave up 3 bases and J gave up 0 bases, with 11 bases separating them. The CDR3 DNA is TGTGCCAGCAGCTTCTTCGGACGGATGAACACTGAAGCTTTCTTT. Protein product: CASSFFGRMNTEAFF.

This clonotype was counted between two and nine times. As DNA, the CDR3 is TGTGCCAGCAGCCAAGTCGCTGGCCTGGCCTACGAGCAGTACTTC. Protein sequence: CASSQVAGLAYEQYF. The gene calls are TRBV14 and TRBJ2-7; no clear D. The CDR3 runs to 15 residues. Per germline, CDR1 SGHDN and CDR2 FVKESK. With 1 base removed from V and 2 bases from J, the gap between germline ends came to 12 bases. Full variable domain (rest looked up from reference TRBV14 and TRBJ2-7): EAGVTQFPSHSVIEKGQTVTLRCDPISGHDNLYWYRRVMGKEIKFLLHFVKESKQDESGMPNNRFLAERTGGTYSTLKVQPAELEDSGVYFCASSQVAGLAYEQYFGPGTRLTVT.

This clonotype appeared a few times. The chain uses TRBV19 and TRBJ1-1; TRBD1 might be the D (6 bases). CDR1 LNHDA and CDR2 SQIVND come from the germline V gene (reference sequence). CDR3 size: 17 residues. The ends were cut back, 4 bases at V and 1 base at J, with 19 bases in the middle. The CDR3 coding sequence is TGTGCCAGTAGTACCCGATCGATAAGGACAGAGAACACTGAAGCTTTCTTT. It encodes CASSTRSIRTENTEAFF.

This clonotype showed up just a few times. The chain recombines TRBV2 with TRBJ1-6; no definite D call. The germline V gene has CDR1 SNHLY and CDR2 FYNNEI. The V and J ends lost 4 bases and 5 bases respectively, with 3 bases between them. The length of the CDR3 is 12 residues. CDR3: CASSGDNSPLHF. As DNA, the CDR3 is TGTGCCAGCAGTGGGGATAATTCACCCCTCCACTTT.